This TCR beta chain originates from a study of identifying expanded T cells in peripheral blood (dated by TCRdb to about 2019). General notes on the study: Separate aliquots of the same genomic DNA pool were sequenced to produce technical replicates, and four replicates were compared in pairs.

During the collection period, no infections or other immune events were recorded for the healthy donors. Time-dependent variance in a beta-binomial model of T-cell clone differential abundance was calibrated using healthy-donor blood repertoires as a training cohort. The training cohort comprised 10 or so healthy donors, 3 female and 7 male. An age range of about 29 to 65 years, with an average of around 44 years, was recorded for the donors. Obtained from a commercial supplier, whole blood was collected from each healthy donor at three time points set about 2 weeks apart. For immunosequencing, genomic DNA was extracted from whole blood that had not been sorted. The immunoSEQ Assay, which relies on bias-controlled multiplex PCR amplification of genomic DNA, was used to profile TCRbeta CDR3 regions. Per the source publication's procedure: The absolute abundance of each unique TCRbeta CDR3 region was quantified after sequences were collapsed and filtered. Differential abundance was tested with two models: a binomial (Fisher-equivalent) model and a beta-binomial model that adds time-dependent variance fitted from healthy donors. Any clone with fewer than 5 combined templates was excluded, and a clone was called differentially abundant if its Benjamini-Hochberg FDR was below 0.01. The form v = (b*log(k)+a)^2 was used to model beta-binomial variance as a function of total template count across the two samples. TCRdb took over this immuneACCESS table, retaining in-frame rearrangements with V and J assigned. Such tables are incomplete; in checked studies, under half of the missing clones stem from an unresolved V gene, and the remainder is unexplained. The V and J calls and clone size were taken over from that table, and D and trimming were inferred from the DNA. The sample yields about 100,000 clones; around nine tenths were counted once. The biggest ten clones account for about 15% of the sample.

Points the paper makes about the study in general: In all healthy donors, the variance in clone template counts between samples taken roughly 14 days apart rose significantly as total template count increased. The authors expected biological variance in healthy repertoires might increase further over much longer intervals such as months to years. The beta-binomial model significantly reduced the number of clones called differentially abundant and the false-positive rate across all healthy-donor time intervals. The binomial model flagged approximately 1.2 differentially abundant clones between technical replicates, compared with approximately 16 over approximately 2 weeks and approximately 18 over roughly 4 weeks.

The junction shows trimming of 2 bases on V and 0 bases on J, and the gene matches do not reach 4 bases of it. The germline V gene specifies SGHTA as CDR1 and FQGNSA as CDR2. Measured from the cysteine to the phenylalanine, the CDR3 is 16 residues long. The DNA shown is the 48-base CDR3, in frame from base 1. This clone was picked up one time. No cognate antigen has been identified for it. Per-base quality was not reported, and no clone a single base away is much larger than it. Sample: blood. This receptor was obtained from a person aged 18 to 70 in good health. The chain is made from TRBV7-2 and TRBJ1-3, with 7 junctional bases fitting TRBD1. The DNA reads as follows: TGTGCCAGCAGCTTAACAGGGGTTGCCTCTGGAAACACCATATATTTT. Its protein is CASSLTGVASGNTIYF.